These 23 T cell receptor beta chains were all obtained from the same sample, sequenced in a study of shared clonotypes between healthy human individuals. Naive CD8 isolation took CD45RO-negative cells positively selected for CCR7 and excluded terminally differentiated effector memory CD45RA+ cells. Repertoires were generated with immunoSEQ multiplex PCR, while TCRdb's copy carries only in-frame clones and drops some. This table has more than 2 million clones, roughly 93% appearing once. The specimen was naive CD8+ T cells from PBMCs. These receptors originate from a young man in good health. Some clones in this sample may be carry-over from other donors' samples.

The V gene is TRBV11-2, the J gene TRBJ2-1, with no clear D. The CDR3 covers 16 residues. Germline V lookup: CDR1 SGHAT, CDR2 FQNNGV. V shed 3 bases and J shed 0 bases, with 12 bases lying between them. The CDR3 protein is CASSFEAASSYNEQFF. Here the CDR3 DNA reads TGTGCCAGCAGCTTCGAAGCCGCAAGCTCCTACAATGAGCAGTTCTTC.

This rearrangement joins TRBV19 to TRBJ2-2, with D perhaps being TRBD1 or TRBD2 (5 bases each). V shed 8 bases and J shed 4 bases, with 11 bases lying between them. The CDR3 is 13 residues long. Germline CDR1 and CDR2: LNHDA and SQIVND (reference sequence). The CDR3 nucleotides are TGTGCCAGTTGGGGGTTAGGCACCGGGGAGCTGTTTTTT. It is translated as CASWGLGTGELFF. Full variable domain (outside the CDR3, taken from reference TRBV19 and TRBJ2-2): DGGITQSPKYLFRKEGQNVTLSCEQNLNHDAMYWYRQDPGQGLRLIYYSQIVNDFQKGDIAEGYSVSREKKESFPLTVTSAQKNPTAFYLCASWGLGTGELFFGEGSRLTVL.

This clone is a singleton in its sample. V usage is TRBV19 and J usage is TRBJ2-1, with TRBD2 matching 11 bases. The germline V gene has CDR1 LNHDA and CDR2 SQIVND (reference sequence). Trimming removed 8 bases from V and 7 bases from J; junction bases left unmatched: 4. The CDR3 is 13 residues long. CDR3 coding DNA: TGTGCCAGTGGACTAGCGGGCTGGAATGAGCAGTTCTTC. Amino acid sequence: CASGLAGWNEQFF.

The CDR3, as DNA: TGTGCCAGCTCACCTACAGGTGAGCAGTACTTC. It translates to CASSPTGEQYF. The V gene is TRBV18, the J gene TRBJ2-7, with TRBD1 as a possible D gene (5 bases). The germline gives CDR1 KGHSH, CDR2 LQKENI. CDR3 length: 11 residues. Trimming took off 3 bases at V and 7 bases at J, with 7 bases between the two ends.

The chain uses TRBV5-4 and TRBJ2-7, with 8 bases lining up with TRBD1. Germline lookup yields CDR1 SGHNT and CDR2 YYREEE (reference sequence). The CDR3 loop spans 11 amino acids. With V trimmed by 6 bases and J by 5 bases, 1 base remained unmatched. The CDR3 nucleotides read TGTGCCAGCATACAGGGGGACGAGCAGTACTTC. Translated, it gives CASIQGDEQYF.

V is TRBV13 and J is TRBJ2-7; 11 bases agree with TRBD2. CDR3 length: 18 residues. After removal of 6 bases from V and 2 bases from J, the junction contained 15 bases not matched to a gene. Germline lookup yields CDR1 PRHDT and CDR2 FYEKMQ (reference sequence). CDR3 protein: CASRSGTSGGFGTYEQYF. CDR3 coding DNA: TGTGCCAGCAGATCCGGGACTAGCGGCGGCTTTGGGACCTACGAGCAGTACTTC.

CDR3: CASSQDYSPADTQYF. DNA for the CDR3: TGTGCCAGCAGCCAAGATTATAGCCCCGCAGATACGCAGTATTTT. The chain has TRBV4-2 and TRBJ2-3; no reliable D call. V gave up 0 bases and J gave up 4 bases, with 11 bases separating them. This CDR3 comprises 15 residues. Germline V CDR1 and CDR2: LGHNA, YNFKEQ.

The rearrangement links TRBV4-1 to TRBJ2-7; D gene uncertain. Germline-derived CDR1 and CDR2 are MGHRA and YSYEKL. V lost 1 base, J lost 1 base, and 11 bases lay in between. The CDR3 consists of 15 residues. The CDR3 sequence is CASSQGQMVSYEQYF. CDR3 bases: TGCGCCAGCAGCCAAGGGCAGATGGTATCCTACGAGCAGTACTTC.

V gene TRBV4-2 combines with J gene TRBJ1-2; D ambiguous. The germline V and J ends were trimmed by 0 bases and 8 bases, with 4 bases remaining between them. This CDR3 is 11 amino acids long. Looked up from germline, CDR1 is LGHNA and CDR2 is YNFKEQ. For the CDR3, the DNA is TGTGCCAGCAGCCAAGAGAAAGGCTACACCTTC. This sequence encodes CASSQEKGYTF.

This clone appeared a single time. This chain joins TRBV28 and TRBJ1-5; 8 positions match TRBD1. The CDR3 totals 19 residues. With V trimmed by 5 bases and J by 6 bases, 21 bases remained unmatched. Germline V lookup: CDR1 MDHEN, CDR2 SYDVKM. CDR3 region: CASSKLYSLGQEDGQPQHF. CDR3 bases: TGTGCCAGCAGTAAACTTTATTCTTTGGGACAGGAGGACGGTCAGCCCCAGCATTTT.

V and J are TRBV4-3 and TRBJ1-6; TRBD1 matches 8 bases. The CDR3 runs to 14 residues. Germline CDR1 is LGHNA and CDR2 is YSLEER. V lost 1 base and J lost 10; bases outside the gene matches: 3. The CDR3 region is CASSQGTGWSPLHF. The CDR3 region has the DNA TGCGCCAGCAGCCAAGGGACAGGGTGGTCACCCCTCCACTTT.

CDR3 residues: CASSGRLAERETQYF. CDR3 in DNA: TGTGCCAGCAGCGGACGACTAGCGGAGCGAGAGACCCAGTACTTC. The rearrangement uses TRBV9 and TRBJ2-5, with 9 bases lining up with TRBD2. Germline values: CDR1 SGDLS, CDR2 YYNGEE. The CDR3 totals 15 residues. After removal of 3 bases from V and 4 bases from J, the junction contained 7 bases not matched to a gene.

The chain links TRBV7-9 to TRBJ2-7, with D perhaps TRBD1 (5 bases). Germline lookup yields CDR1 SEHNR and CDR2 FQNEAQ (reference sequence). The ends were cut back, 5 bases at V and 6 bases at J, with 23 bases in the middle. CDR3 size: 16 residues. The CDR3 DNA sequence: TGTGCCAGCAGCCACAGGTTAGGACCGGCGGAGATCGAGCAGTACTTC. Protein product: CASSHRLGPAEIEQYF.

This clone was detected only once. J is TRBJ2-5 and V is TRBV5-1; 12 nucleotides agree with TRBD2. Germline V gene sequence: CDR1 SGHRS, CDR2 YFSETQ. The CDR3 covers 17 residues. J lost 5 bases, V lost 0 bases, and 8 bases had no gene match. The CDR3 nucleotides are TGCGCCAGCAGCTTGGCCCTAGCGGGAGGGCCGTGGGAGACCCAGTACTTC. This translates into CASSLALAGGPWETQYF.

The chain recombines TRBV7-6 with TRBJ2-3; D is perhaps TRBD2 (5 bases). Germline V CDR1 and CDR2: SGHVS, FNYEAQ. The CDR3 is 18 residues long. Trimming pared 5 bases from V and 2 bases from J, leaving 23 bases between. Written as DNA, the CDR3 is TGTGCCAGCAGCCGCAGTGGGGTACGGGATTTTGACACAGATACGCAGTATTTT. Its translation: CASSRSGVRDFDTDTQYF.

V usage is TRBV15 and J usage is TRBJ2-7, with 7 nucleotides matching TRBD1. Germline CDR1 reads LNHNV; CDR2 reads YYDKDF (reference sequence). This CDR3 has 13 residues. The V gene end was trimmed by 5 bases and the J gene end by 5 bases; junction bases not matched to a gene: 6. This CDR3 is CATSGQVADEQYF. The DNA for the CDR3 is TGTGCCACCAGCGGACAGGTTGCCGACGAGCAGTACTTC.

The chain recombines TRBV4-2 with TRBJ2-3; 9 bases agree with TRBD2. Germline V gene sequence: CDR1 LGHNA, CDR2 YNFKEQ. The CDR3 covers 18 residues. Trimming cost V 1 base and J 4 bases; bases outside gene matches: 12. The CDR3 spells CASSQVLWGSGSADTQYF. The CDR3 DNA reads TGTGCCAGCAGCCAAGTTTTATGGGGTAGCGGGAGTGCAGATACGCAGTATTTT.

The chain couples TRBV5-6 to TRBJ2-5; D is undetermined. This CDR3 spans 14 amino acids. The germline gives CDR1 SGHDT, CDR2 YYEEEE. V was pared by 1 base and J by 5 bases, with 12 bases between. CDR3 nucleotides: TGTGCCAGCAGCTTGCGCAGATTGGGGGAGACCCAGTACTTC. Translation: CASSLRRLGETQYF.

The chain uses TRBV7-9 and TRBJ2-1; TRBD1 might be the D (6 bases). The CDR3 runs 15 residues. Trimming left V 3 bases short and J 8 bases short, with 17 bases between. Germline V gene lookup returns CDR1 SEHNR and CDR2 FQNEAQ (reference sequence). The chain's CDR3 is CASSFENRVWDEQFF. The CDR3, as DNA: TGTGCCAGCAGCTTCGAGAACAGGGTTTGGGATGAGCAGTTCTTC.

The chain is built from TRBV5-5 and TRBJ2-7; 8 positions agree with TRBD2. The length of the CDR3 is 15 residues. With 0 bases clipped from V and 4 bases from J, the junction kept 6 bases outside the gene matches. The germline V gene has CDR1 SGHKS and CDR2 YYEKEE (reference sequence). The CDR3 DNA sequence: TGTGCCAGCAGCTTGGACGTGACTAGCGCTTACGAGCAGTACTTC. Translated, it gives CASSLDVTSAYEQYF.

The chain carries TRBV19 and TRBJ2-7; D ambiguous. The ends were cut back, 2 bases at V and 6 bases at J, with 17 bases in the middle. The length of the CDR3 is 15 residues. The germline V gene encodes CDR1 LNHDA and CDR2 SQIVND (reference sequence). The CDR3 protein is CASSIFKDHSREQYF. The CDR3, as DNA: TGTGCCAGTAGTATATTCAAGGACCACTCGCGCGAGCAGTACTTC.

This chain uses TRBV9 with TRBJ2-5; TRBD2 might be the D (6 bases). The CDR3 contains 15 residues. Germline-derived CDR1 and CDR2 are SGDLS and YYNGEE. The V end was cut by 4 bases, the J end by 4 bases, with 17 bases between. CDR3 in DNA: TGTGCCAGCAGCCCCGAGCGGGTTGTTGGAGAGACCCAGTACTTC. This codes for CASSPERVVGETQYF.

This clone occurred once. This CDR3 is CASSERSSGPYEQYF. DNA of the CDR3: TGCGCCAGCAGTGAGAGAAGTAGCGGCCCCTACGAGCAGTACTTC. This sequence joins TRBV10-1 and TRBJ2-7; D perhaps matches TRBD2 (6 bases). The CDR3 sequence is 15 residues long. V dropped 2 bases and J dropped 2 bases, with 13 bases sitting between them. Germline CDR1 reads WNHNN; CDR2 reads SYGVQD (reference sequence).